The entry that follows covers one T cell receptor beta chain sequence. Its antigen is as yet unknown. The data are from a study of STAT5B mutations in CD4+ large granular lymphocyte leukemia. Study results and caveats: CD4-sorted patient repertoires seemed more clonal than healthy CD4+ repertoires. Approximately 25% of private leukemic clonotypes occurred rarely in other patients' non-leukemic repertoires. TRBV06-family usage was enriched in top patient clones (8/27) versus controls (2/35).

This CDR3 spans 17 amino acids. Trimming removed 1 base from V and 0 bases from J, with 13 bases in between. Germline V CDR1 and CDR2: SGHVS, FNYEAQ. Under the authors' procedure: Productive clonotypes were detectable down to 2.59 x 10-5 frequency. TCRdb's copy holds only in-frame clones and misses some; the assay was immunoSEQ multiplex PCR. D and trimming were read from the DNA, whereas the V and J calls and clone size are those reported in that table. The sample lists around 34,000 clones, over 80% seen once, with about 4.5% in the top ten. The sample consisted of CD4+ T cells from blood buffy coats. The rearrangement joins TRBV7-6 to TRBJ1-3, with D possibly TRBD1 on 5 matching bases. This TCR derives from a human donor in good health. The CDR3 sequence: CASSLETVTSSGNTIYF. The DNA of the CDR3 is TGTGCCAGCAGCTTAGAGACAGTGACTTCCTCTGGAAACACCATATATTTT.